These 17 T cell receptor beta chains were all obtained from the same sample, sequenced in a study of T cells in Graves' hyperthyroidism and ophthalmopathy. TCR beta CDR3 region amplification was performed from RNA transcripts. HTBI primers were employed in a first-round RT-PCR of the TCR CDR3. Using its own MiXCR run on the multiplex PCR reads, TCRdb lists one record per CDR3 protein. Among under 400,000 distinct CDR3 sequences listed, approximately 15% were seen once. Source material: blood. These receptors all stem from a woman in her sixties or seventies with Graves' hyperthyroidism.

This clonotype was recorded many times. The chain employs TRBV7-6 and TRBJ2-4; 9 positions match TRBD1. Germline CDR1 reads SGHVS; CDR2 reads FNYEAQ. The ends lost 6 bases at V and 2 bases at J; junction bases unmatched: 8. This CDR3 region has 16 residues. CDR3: CASSPGTGRTKNIQYF. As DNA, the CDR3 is TGTGCCAGCAGTCCCGGGACAGGGAGGACCAAAAACATTCAGTACTTC.

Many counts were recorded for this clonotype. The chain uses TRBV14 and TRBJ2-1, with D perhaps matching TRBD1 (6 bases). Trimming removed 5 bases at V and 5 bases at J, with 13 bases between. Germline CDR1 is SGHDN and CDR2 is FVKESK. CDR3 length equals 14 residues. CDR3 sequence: CASSKIRDNNEQFF. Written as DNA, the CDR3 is TGTGCCAGCAGCAAAATTCGGGACAACAATGAGCAGTTCTTC.

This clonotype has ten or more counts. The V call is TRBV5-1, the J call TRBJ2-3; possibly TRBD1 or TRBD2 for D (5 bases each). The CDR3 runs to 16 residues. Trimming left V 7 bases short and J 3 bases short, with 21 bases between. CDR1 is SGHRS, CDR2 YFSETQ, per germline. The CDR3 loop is CASGDQGRKLTDTQYF. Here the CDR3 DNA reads TGCGCCAGCGGGGACCAGGGAAGGAAGTTGACAGATACGCAGTATTTT.

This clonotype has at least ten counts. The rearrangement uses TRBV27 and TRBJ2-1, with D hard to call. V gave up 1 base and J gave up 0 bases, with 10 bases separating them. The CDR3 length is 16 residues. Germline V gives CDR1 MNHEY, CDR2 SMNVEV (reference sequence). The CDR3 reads CASSLYRPGSYNEQFF. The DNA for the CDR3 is TGTGCCAGCAGTTTATACCGGCCCGGCTCCTACAATGAGCAGTTCTTC.

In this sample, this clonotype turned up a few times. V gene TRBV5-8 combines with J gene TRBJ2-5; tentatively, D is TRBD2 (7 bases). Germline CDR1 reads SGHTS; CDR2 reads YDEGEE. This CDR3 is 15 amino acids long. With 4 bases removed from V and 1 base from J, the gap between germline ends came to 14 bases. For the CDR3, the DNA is TGTGCCAGCAGCCGAGGGGAGGGGGTCCAAGAGACCCAGTACTTC. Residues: CASSRGEGVQETQYF.

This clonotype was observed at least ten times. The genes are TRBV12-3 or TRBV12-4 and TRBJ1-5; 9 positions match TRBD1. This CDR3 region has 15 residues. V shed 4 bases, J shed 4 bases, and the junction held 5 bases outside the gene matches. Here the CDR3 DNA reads TGTGCCAGCAGTTCAATTGACAGGGGGAATCAGCCCCAGCATTTT. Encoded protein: CASSSIDRGNQPQHF.

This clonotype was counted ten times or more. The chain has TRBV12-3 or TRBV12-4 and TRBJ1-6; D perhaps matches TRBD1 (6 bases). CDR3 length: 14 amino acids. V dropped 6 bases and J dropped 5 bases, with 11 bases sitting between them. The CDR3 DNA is TGTGCCAGCAGCCGGACAGCCGATAATTCACCCCTCCACTTT. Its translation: CASSRTADNSPLHF.

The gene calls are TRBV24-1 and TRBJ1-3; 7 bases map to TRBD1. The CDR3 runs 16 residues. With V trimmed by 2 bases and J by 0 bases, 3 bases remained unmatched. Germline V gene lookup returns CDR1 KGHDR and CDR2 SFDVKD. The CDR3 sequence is CATSDSGGHSGNTIYF. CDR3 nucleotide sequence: TGTGCCACCAGTGATTCAGGGGGTCACTCTGGAAACACCATATATTTT.

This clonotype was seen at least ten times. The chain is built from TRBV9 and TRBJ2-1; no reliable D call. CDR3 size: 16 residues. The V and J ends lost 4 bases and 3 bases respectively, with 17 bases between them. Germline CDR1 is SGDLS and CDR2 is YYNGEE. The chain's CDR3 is CASSLRPYLNYNEQFF. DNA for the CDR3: TGTGCCAGCAGCCTAAGACCTTATTTAAACTACAATGAGCAGTTCTTC. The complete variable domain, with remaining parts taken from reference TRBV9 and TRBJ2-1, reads DSGVTQTPKHLITATGQRVTLRCSPRSGDLSVYWYQQSLDQGLQFLIQYYNGEERAKGNILERFSAQQFPDLHSELNLSSLELGDSALYFCASSLRPYLNYNEQFFGPGTRLTVL.

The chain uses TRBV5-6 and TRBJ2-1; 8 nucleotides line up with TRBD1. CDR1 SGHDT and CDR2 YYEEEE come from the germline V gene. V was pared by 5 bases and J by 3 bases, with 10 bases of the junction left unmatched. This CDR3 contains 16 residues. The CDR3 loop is CASRLPGTGVYNEQFF. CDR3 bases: TGTGCCAGCAGACTACCCGGGACAGGAGTCTACAATGAGCAGTTCTTC.

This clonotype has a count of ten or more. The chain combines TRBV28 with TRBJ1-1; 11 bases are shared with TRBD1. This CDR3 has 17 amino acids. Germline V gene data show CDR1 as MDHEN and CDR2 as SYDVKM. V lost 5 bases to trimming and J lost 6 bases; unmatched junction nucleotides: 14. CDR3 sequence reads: CASSTQGLDRGLAEAFF. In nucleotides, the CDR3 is TGTGCCAGCAGTACCCAAGGGCTGGACAGGGGGCTCGCTGAAGCTTTCTTT.

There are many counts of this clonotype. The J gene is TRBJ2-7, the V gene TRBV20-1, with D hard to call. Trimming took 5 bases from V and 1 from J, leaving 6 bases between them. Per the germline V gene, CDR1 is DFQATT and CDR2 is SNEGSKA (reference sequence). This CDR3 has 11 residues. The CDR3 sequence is CSALGSYEQYF. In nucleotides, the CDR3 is TGCAGTGCTCTGGGGTCCTACGAGCAGTACTTC.

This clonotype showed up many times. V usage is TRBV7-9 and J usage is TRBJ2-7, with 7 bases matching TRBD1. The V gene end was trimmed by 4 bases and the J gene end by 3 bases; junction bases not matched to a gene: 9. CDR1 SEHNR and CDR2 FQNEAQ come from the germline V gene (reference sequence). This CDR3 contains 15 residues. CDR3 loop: CASSSNRDSHYEQYF. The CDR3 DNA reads TGTGCCAGCAGCTCGAACCGGGACAGTCACTACGAGCAGTACTTC.

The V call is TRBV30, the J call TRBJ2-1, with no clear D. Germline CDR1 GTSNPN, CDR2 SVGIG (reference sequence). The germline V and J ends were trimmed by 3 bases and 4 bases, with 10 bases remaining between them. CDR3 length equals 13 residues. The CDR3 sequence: CAWSPTQYNEQFF. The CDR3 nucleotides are TGTGCCTGGAGCCCGACGCAATACAATGAGCAGTTCTTC.

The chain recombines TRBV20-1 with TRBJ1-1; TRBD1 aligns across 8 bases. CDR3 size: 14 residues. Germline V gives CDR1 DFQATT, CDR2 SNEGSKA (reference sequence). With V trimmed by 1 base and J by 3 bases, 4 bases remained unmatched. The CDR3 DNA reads TGCAGTGCTAGAGGGACAGGGTCGGACACTGAAGCTTTCTTT. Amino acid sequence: CSARGTGSDTEAFF.

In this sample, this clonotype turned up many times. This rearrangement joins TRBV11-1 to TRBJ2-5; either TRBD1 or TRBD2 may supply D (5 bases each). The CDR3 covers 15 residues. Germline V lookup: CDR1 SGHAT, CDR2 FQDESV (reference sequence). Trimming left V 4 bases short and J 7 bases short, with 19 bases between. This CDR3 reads CASSWGRDLSATQYF. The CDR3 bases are TGTGCCAGCAGCTGGGGCAGGGACCTCTCCGCGACCCAGTACTTC.

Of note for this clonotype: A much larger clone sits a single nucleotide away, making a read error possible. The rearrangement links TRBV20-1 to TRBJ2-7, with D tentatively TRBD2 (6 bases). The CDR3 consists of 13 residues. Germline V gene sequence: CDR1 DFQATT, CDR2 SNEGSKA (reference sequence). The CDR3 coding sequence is TGCAGTGCTTCGGTCCCGGAGTGGGAGGAGCAGCACTTC. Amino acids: CSASVPEWEEQHF.